The 11 T cell receptor beta chains reported below all come from one sample, sequenced in a study of T cell responses to AZD1222 COVID-19 vaccine. TCRdb keeps only in-frame clones here, not all; method: immunoSEQ multiplex PCR. The repertoire holds tens of thousands of clones, with 90% as singletons. Here the sequenced sample was peripheral blood, taken on day 0 of AZD1222 vaccination. The receptors shown here come from an adult in good health.

The J gene is TRBJ2-1, the V gene TRBV2; D not resolved. The V end lost 2 bases, the J end lost 7 bases, and 9 bases lay between the germline ends. The germline V gene encodes CDR1 SNHLY and CDR2 FYNNEI. CDR3 length: 13 amino acids. The CDR3 nucleotides are TGTGCCAGCAGTGAAAGGCGTGAGAATGAGCAGTTCTTC. It translates to CASSERRENEQFF.

This chain uses TRBV5-1 with TRBJ2-3; D is unresolved. V was pared by 0 bases and J by 4 bases, with 0 bases between. The germline V gene has CDR1 SGHRS and CDR2 YFSETQ. CDR3 length equals 11 residues. In DNA form, the CDR3 reads TGCGCCAGCAGCTTGGCAGATACGCAGTATTTT. Amino acid sequence: CASSLADTQYF.

The chain employs TRBV7-2 and TRBJ1-2; D unresolved. Trimming removed 1 base at V and 1 base at J, with 7 bases between. CDR3 size: 14 residues. CDR1 is SGHTA, CDR2 FQGNSA, per germline. CDR3 sequence: CASSLGRINYGYTF. DNA of the CDR3: TGTGCCAGCAGCTTAGGACGGATTAACTATGGCTACACCTTC.

This sequence joins TRBV24-1 and TRBJ2-3; D is unresolved. The CDR3 totals 13 residues. With 4 bases removed from V and 10 bases from J, the gap between germline ends came to 14 bases. Looked up from germline, CDR1 is KGHDR and CDR2 is SFDVKD. The CDR3 here is CATSELGFLAQYF. CDR3 DNA sequence: TGTGCCACCAGTGAACTGGGTTTCTTGGCGCAGTATTTT.

V is TRBV5-4 and J is TRBJ2-7, with a possible D match to TRBD1 (5 bases). The CDR3 runs 14 residues. V lost 0 bases, J lost 2 bases, and 9 bases lay in between. CDR1 and CDR2 (germline): SGHNT, YYREEE (reference sequence). The CDR3 sequence is CASSLDRTTYEQYF. The CDR3 coding sequence is TGTGCCAGCAGCTTGGACAGGACGACCTACGAGCAGTACTTC.

This clone is a singleton in its sample. The chain links TRBV5-4 to TRBJ2-5; TRBD2 might be the D (5 bases). V was clipped by 3 bases and J by 0 bases, with 9 bases between them. This CDR3 has 14 residues. Germline V CDR1 and CDR2: SGHNT, YYREEE (reference sequence). The CDR3 sequence is CASSWPGNQETQYF. CDR3 DNA sequence: TGTGCCAGCAGCTGGCCGGGGAACCAAGAGACCCAGTACTTC.

The CDR3 nucleotides read TGTGCCAGCAGCAGGACAGGGGGCGATCAGCCCCAGCATTTT. As protein: CASSRTGGDQPQHF. The gene calls are TRBV7-2 and TRBJ1-5; 11 bases align to TRBD1. The CDR3 length is 14 residues. Trimming took 5 bases from V and 5 from J; bases not matched to a gene: 2. Per the germline V gene, CDR1 is SGHTA and CDR2 is FQGNSA.

The chain joins TRBV6-4 to TRBJ2-3; 11 bases match TRBD2. The germline V gene encodes CDR1 MRHNA and CDR2 SNTAGT. V was pared by 6 bases and J by 4 bases, with 9 bases of the junction left unmatched. The CDR3 is 16 amino acids. CDR3 sequence reads: CASSIQLAGESDTQYF. The CDR3 region has the DNA TGTGCCAGCAGCATACAACTAGCGGGAGAATCAGATACGCAGTATTTT.

The chain's CDR3 is CAWSASGSGGNTGELFF. The CDR3 nucleotides read TGTGCCTGGAGTGCCTCGGGTAGCGGGGGGAACACCGGGGAGCTGTTTTTT. The J gene is TRBJ2-2, the V gene TRBV30, with TRBD2 identical over 9 bases. The junction had 7 bases not matched to a gene; V was cut back by 1 base and J by 1 base. This CDR3 comprises 17 residues. The V gene's germline CDR1 is GTSNPN and CDR2 SVGIG (reference sequence).

CDR3 in DNA: TGTGCCAGCAGAATGGACAGTCTTATGAACACCGGGGAGCTGTTTTTT. As protein: CASRMDSLMNTGELFF. The J gene is TRBJ2-2, the V gene TRBV5-8, with D possibly TRBD1 on 6 matching bases. Germline CDR1 and CDR2: SGHTS and YDEGEE. CDR3 length: 16 amino acids. V was cut by 5 bases and J by 1 base, with 15 bases left in between.

This rearrangement joins TRBV28 to TRBJ1-5, with D perhaps matching TRBD1 (5 bases). Deletions cut 6 bases from V and 3 bases from J, with 12 bases between. The CDR3 consists of 14 residues. Germline CDR1 is MDHEN and CDR2 is SYDVKM. The CDR3 DNA reads TGTGCCAGCAGGGTTTCAGGGTCCAATCAGCCCCAGCATTTT. Its translation is CASRVSGSNQPQHF.